The 31 T cell receptor beta chains reported below all come from one sample, sequenced in a study of CD8+CD57+ T cells in acquired aplastic anemia. Genomic DNA acted as the template from which TCR beta VDJ combination and CDR3 sequence profiling were carried out. TCRdb re-called the reads through MiXCR, storing one row per CDR3 protein. The sample lists tens of thousands of distinct CDR3 sequences, roughly 54% occurring once. Source material: sorted CD4+, CD8+, or CD8+CD57+ T cells (not recorded which) from PBMCs. The receptors were sampled from a human donor in good health, serving as a control.

V gene TRBV10-3 combines with J gene TRBJ1-5; D is unresolved. The CDR3 is made up of 14 amino acids. Germline CDR1 reads ENHRY; CDR2 reads SYGVKD. V lost 6 bases, J lost 0 bases, and 9 bases lay in between. DNA of the CDR3: TGTGCCATCAGCTATGACGGTAGCAATCAGCCCCAGCATTTT. It codes for CAISYDGSNQPQHF.

The chain couples TRBV15 to TRBJ2-7; tentatively, D is TRBD2 (5 bases). Trimming cost V 4 bases and J 4 bases, with 14 bases left between them. The length of the CDR3 is 14 residues. Germline V gene data show CDR1 as LNHNV and CDR2 as YYDKDF (reference sequence). CDR3 nucleotide sequence: TGTGCCACCAGCAAAAATACGGGATGGTACGAGCAGTACTTC. Residues: CATSKNTGWYEQYF. The complete variable domain, with remaining parts taken from reference TRBV15 and TRBJ2-7, reads DAMVIQNPRYQVTQFGKPVTLSCSQTLNHNVMYWYQQKSSQAPKLLFHYYDKDFNNEADTPDNFQSRRPNTSFCFLDIRSPGLGDTAMYLCATSKNTGWYEQYFGPGTRLTVT.

The chain has TRBV7-6 and TRBJ2-1, with 9 bases that match TRBD1. Trimming removed 4 bases from V and 8 bases from J; junction bases left unmatched: 15. Per the germline V gene, CDR1 is SGHVS and CDR2 is FNYEAQ. The CDR3 runs 17 residues. This CDR3 is CASSSPTGGTGRDEQFF. As DNA, the CDR3 is TGTGCCAGCAGCTCCCCGACGGGTGGGACAGGGAGGGATGAGCAGTTCTTC.

This sequence joins TRBV29-1 and TRBJ2-7; 8 nucleotides agree with TRBD1. The CDR3 runs 13 residues. Germline-derived CDR1 and CDR2 are SQVTM and ANQGSEA. V was pared by 6 bases and J by 3 bases, with 7 bases of the junction left unmatched. This chain's CDR3 is CSVLGQGGYEQYF. The CDR3 DNA follows: TGCAGCGTCCTTGGACAGGGTGGCTACGAGCAGTACTTC.

The J gene is TRBJ2-7, the V gene TRBV7-9; D gene uncertain. The CDR3 consists of 15 residues. V was clipped by 2 bases and J by 2 bases, with 13 bases between them. Germline CDR1 is SEHNR and CDR2 is FQNEAQ (reference sequence). CDR3 residues: CASSLSVQATYEQYF. The DNA of the CDR3 is TGTGCCAGCAGCTTATCGGTGCAGGCGACCTACGAGCAGTACTTC.

This clonotype was counted at least ten times. The chain couples TRBV6-2 or TRBV6-3 to TRBJ2-2; weak D call: TRBD2 (6 bases). This CDR3 spans 16 amino acids. Germline loops: CDR1 MNHEY, CDR2 SVGEGT. Trimming removed 5 bases at V and 3 bases at J, with 16 bases between. The CDR3 is CASSQDSGTDTGELFF. CDR3 in DNA: TGTGCCAGCAGTCAAGATTCCGGGACTGACACCGGGGAGCTGTTTTTT.

The chain couples TRBV9 to TRBJ2-1; D is perhaps TRBD2 (5 bases). Trimming shortened V by 0 bases and J by 3 bases, and 13 bases separated the two germline ends. The germline V gene encodes CDR1 SGDLS and CDR2 YYNGEE. The CDR3 length is 16 residues. The CDR3 region is CASSVGTGLSYNEQFF. CDR3 DNA: TGTGCCAGCAGCGTAGGGACTGGGTTAAGCTACAATGAGCAGTTCTTC.

The chain combines TRBV20-1 with TRBJ2-1; 10 positions agree with TRBD2. This CDR3 is 17 amino acids long. V gave up 4 bases and J gave up 5 bases; unmatched junction bases: 14. The germline V gene has CDR1 DFQATT and CDR2 SNEGSKA (reference sequence). The DNA of the CDR3 is TGCAGTGCTACGGGACCCCGGACTAGCGGCCGAGACAATGAGCAGTTCTTC. As protein: CSATGPRTSGRDNEQFF.

The chain has TRBV20-1 and TRBJ2-1; 11 bases line up with TRBD2. V shed 5 bases, J shed 8 bases, and the junction held 11 bases outside the gene matches. The CDR3 contains 15 residues. The germline V gene has CDR1 DFQATT and CDR2 SNEGSKA (reference sequence). The CDR3 protein is CSAGTSGGRADEQFF. DNA for the CDR3: TGCAGTGCTGGGACTAGCGGAGGGAGGGCCGATGAGCAGTTCTTC.

This clonotype was seen ten or more times. The CDR3 bases are TGTGCCAGCAGTGCCGGCGTCACAGCTTCTACCGGGGAGCTGTTTTTT. This gives the protein CASSAGVTASTGELFF. The V and J genes are TRBV6-1 and TRBJ2-2; D gene ambiguous. The CDR3 has 16 amino acids. The V and J ends lost 4 bases and 5 bases respectively, with 17 bases between them. Germline assignment: CDR1 MNHNS and CDR2 SASEGT.

This clonotype was seen at least ten times. The CDR3 is CASSLEGGTSGLTALLVEQYF. The CDR3 region has the DNA TGCGCCAGCAGCTTGGAAGGAGGGACTAGCGGGCTGACCGCCCTCCTGGTTGAGCAGTACTTC. The chain has TRBV5-1 and TRBJ2-7; 12 bases align to TRBD2. CDR1 and CDR2 (germline): SGHRS, YFSETQ. The CDR3 covers 21 residues. Germline trimming cut 0 bases from V and 7 bases from J; bases unmatched to any gene: 23.

This clonotype is categorized as medium-sized. The V gene is TRBV29-1, the J gene TRBJ2-7; D may match TRBD1 or TRBD2 (5 bases each). Germline CDR1 and CDR2: SQVTM and ANQGSEA. This CDR3 comprises 14 residues. V lost 1 base and J lost 1, with 11 bases in between. The CDR3 DNA reads TGCAGCGTTGAAGGAGGGGTTGGGTCCTACGAGCAGTACTTC. It yields the protein CSVEGGVGSYEQYF.

This clonotype is medium-sized in the sample. The V and J genes are TRBV7-3 and TRBJ2-7; D is possibly TRBD2 (6 bases). The V and J ends lost 3 bases and 5 bases respectively, with 17 bases between them. This CDR3 has 15 residues. Germline loops: CDR1 SGHTA, CDR2 FQGTGA. The CDR3 loop reads CASSFGLSGLNEQYF. The DNA for the CDR3 is TGTGCCAGCAGCTTCGGGTTGAGCGGGCTTAACGAGCAGTACTTC.

Only a few counts were recorded for this clonotype. Possible read error: a much larger clone is one base away. The V gene is TRBV6-1, the J gene TRBJ1-1; 7 positions match TRBD1. From germline, CDR1 is MNHNS and CDR2 SASEGT. This CDR3 region has 15 residues. CDR3 sequence (DNA): TGTGCCAGCAGTAAGGGGGGACAGTTGAACACTGAAGCTTCCTTT. Its translation is CASSKGGQLNTEASF.

The V gene is TRBV7-9, the J gene TRBJ2-7; D ambiguous. CDR3 length: 12 residues. Between the trimmed V and J ends, which lost 3 bases and 9 bases, there was a span of 12 bases. Germline V gene data show CDR1 as SEHNR and CDR2 as FQNEAQ (reference sequence). The DNA of the CDR3 is TGTGCCAGCAGCTTGGCCGGGCGAAGGCAGTACTTC. Encoded protein: CASSLAGRRQYF. The full variable domain, completed using reference TRBV7-9 and TRBJ2-7, is DTGVSQNPRHKITKRGQNVTFRCDPISEHNRLYWYRQTLGQGPEFLTYFQNEAQLEKSRLLSDRFSAERPKGSFSTLEIQRTEQGDSAMYLCASSLAGRRQYFGPGTRLTVT.

This clonotype has ten or more counts. This chain joins TRBV6-1 and TRBJ1-2, with D hard to call. This CDR3 has 16 amino acids. Per germline, CDR1 MNHNS and CDR2 SASEGT. V shed 5 bases and J shed 5 bases, with 21 bases lying between them. The CDR3 sequence is CASSKDLKKGSYGYTF. Written as DNA, the CDR3 is TGTGCCAGCAGTAAAGACCTCAAGAAAGGGTCGTATGGCTACACCTTC.

CDR3: CATSSLSGRDEQFF. The DNA of the CDR3 is TGTGCCACCAGCAGCCTCAGCGGGAGGGATGAGCAGTTCTTC. V and J are TRBV15 and TRBJ2-1; 10 bases are shared with TRBD2. Losses at the gene ends were 3 bases for V and 8 bases for J; bases not matched to a gene: 4. This CDR3 is 14 amino acids long. Germline loops: CDR1 LNHNV, CDR2 YYDKDF (reference sequence).

The genes are TRBV20-1 and TRBJ2-7; TRBD1 might be the D (6 bases). CDR3 size: 13 residues. V was trimmed by 3 bases and J by 2 bases, leaving 11 bases between them. From germline, CDR1 is DFQATT and CDR2 SNEGSKA (reference sequence). DNA for the CDR3: TGCAGTGCTAGGGCACAGGGACCCTACGAGCAGTACTTC. Protein: CSARAQGPYEQYF.

The sample holds a few counts of this clonotype. V gene TRBV7-8 combines with J gene TRBJ1-1, with D perhaps matching TRBD1 (6 bases). Trimming took off 9 bases at V and 2 bases at J, with 19 bases between the two ends. The CDR3 has 15 residues. The germline V gene encodes CDR1 SGHVS and CDR2 FQNEAQ. The CDR3 DNA reads TGTGCCAGAGGCGATCCGGTCAGGGGTAACACTGAAGCTTTCTTT. Translated: CARGDPVRGNTEAFF.

The CDR3 DNA reads TGCGCCAGCAGTGAGTCGATTTTGGGAGGCCGGAGGTTCTTC. Amino acids: CASSESILGGRRFF. The V call is TRBV10-1, the J call TRBJ2-1; TRBD2 might be the D (6 bases). Trimming removed 0 bases at V and 15 bases at J, with 18 bases between. There are 14 residues in the CDR3. Germline loops: CDR1 WNHNN, CDR2 SYGVQD (reference sequence).

J is TRBJ1-2 and V is TRBV20-1; tentative D call: TRBD1 (5 bases). Looked up from germline, CDR1 is DFQATT and CDR2 is SNEGSKA (reference sequence). CDR3 length: 14 amino acids. The V end lost 6 bases, the J end lost 8 bases, and 22 bases lay between the germline ends. The CDR3 loop is CSAQPPGPDRGYTF. CDR3 sequence (DNA): TGCAGTGCCCAACCCCCGGGACCCGATAGGGGCTACACCTTC.

In its sample, this clonotype was seen many times. The chain combines TRBV5-1 with TRBJ2-7; unclear D gene. Germline loops: CDR1 SGHRS, CDR2 YFSETQ. V lost 0 bases and J 1 base, leaving 14 bases between the germline ends. This CDR3 is built from 16 residues. CDR3 in DNA: TGCGCCAGCAGCTTGGGCCAGCCTAAGAGGTCCTACGAGCAGTACTTC. Translating gives CASSLGQPKRSYEQYF.

This clonotype came up many times. This rearrangement joins TRBV7-7 to TRBJ2-5; D might be TRBD1 or TRBD2, each matching 5 bases. Germline CDR1 is SSHAT and CDR2 is FNYEAQ (reference sequence). This CDR3 spans 14 amino acids. V was clipped by 5 bases and J by 5 bases, with 15 bases between them. The CDR3 sequence is CASSQSARGETQYF. CDR3 bases: TGTGCCAGCAGCCAAAGTGCGAGGGGCGAGACCCAGTACTTC.

This CDR3 is CASCPGQYF. Here the CDR3 DNA reads TGTGCCAGCTGTCCGGGACAGTATTTT. The chain combines TRBV6-4 with TRBJ2-3; tentatively, D is TRBD2 (5 bases). Trimming left V 8 bases short and J 12 bases short, with 9 bases between. CDR1 and CDR2 (germline): MRHNA, SNTAGT. This CDR3 region has 9 residues.

In this sample, this clonotype turned up a few times. The chain combines TRBV19 with TRBJ1-5; TRBD1 aligns across 7 bases. Per germline, CDR1 LNHDA and CDR2 SQIVND (reference sequence). The CDR3 covers 13 residues. The V segment lost 6 bases and the J segment 12 bases; nucleotides outside the gene matches: 11. The CDR3 here is CASSSDRLWFQHF. The CDR3 bases are TGTGCCAGTAGCTCGGACAGGTTGTGGTTCCAGCATTTT.

V usage is TRBV24-1 and J usage is TRBJ2-1; TRBD2 agrees at 9 bases. Trimming took 5 bases from V and 7 from J; bases not matched to a gene: 11. The CDR3 has 16 amino acids. Germline CDR1 and CDR2: KGHDR and SFDVKD. The CDR3 DNA is TGTGCCACCAGTGCGACTAGCGGTACGAAAGGGAATGAGCAGTTCTTC. Its translation is CATSATSGTKGNEQFF.

The sample holds a few counts of this clonotype. The chain combines TRBV18 with TRBJ1-1; 10 bases fit TRBD1. Germline V gives CDR1 KGHSH, CDR2 LQKENI. CDR3 length: 16 amino acids. V lost 2 bases and J lost 1; bases outside the gene matches: 4. CDR3 sequence (DNA): TGTGCCAGCTCACCAACCCGGACAGGGGGGAACACTGAAGCTTTCTTT. This sequence encodes CASSPTRTGGNTEAFF.

This clonotype has just a few counts. The genes are TRBV24-1 and TRBJ1-2; 9 nucleotides agree with TRBD1. Germline-derived CDR1 and CDR2 are KGHDR and SFDVKD. The CDR3 sequence is 13 residues long. V lost 7 bases to trimming and J lost 4 bases; unmatched junction nucleotides: 3. The CDR3 region is CATSGTGPYGYTF. Here the CDR3 DNA reads TGTGCCACCAGCGGGACAGGGCCCTATGGCTACACCTTC.

The chain recombines TRBV7-9 with TRBJ1-2; maybe TRBD1 (5 bases). Germline CDR1 SEHNR, CDR2 FQNEAQ (reference sequence). Trimming removed 0 bases at V and 10 bases at J, with 12 bases between. The CDR3 is 13 amino acids. The CDR3 sequence is CASSLARQGDYTF. The CDR3 DNA reads as TGTGCCAGCAGCTTAGCTCGTCAGGGAGACTACACCTTC.

The chain joins TRBV11-2 to TRBJ2-7; D might be TRBD2 (6 bases). V lost 0 bases and J 6 bases, leaving 15 bases between the germline ends. CDR3 size: 15 residues. In germline, CDR1 is SGHAT, CDR2 FQNNGV. Here the CDR3 DNA reads TGTGCCAGCAGCTTAGATCCGTCACTAGCTGGCGAGCAGTACTTC. Translating it yields CASSLDPSLAGEQYF.

Ten or more counts support this clonotype. The chain uses TRBV4-2 and TRBJ1-4; no firm D call. Germline CDR1 is LGHNA and CDR2 is YNFKEQ. The CDR3 extends over 12 amino acids. Trimming pared 0 bases from V and 8 bases from J, leaving 4 bases between. CDR3 sequence reads: CASSQEYEKLFF. Written as DNA, the CDR3 is TGTGCCAGCAGCCAAGAATACGAAAAACTGTTTTTT.